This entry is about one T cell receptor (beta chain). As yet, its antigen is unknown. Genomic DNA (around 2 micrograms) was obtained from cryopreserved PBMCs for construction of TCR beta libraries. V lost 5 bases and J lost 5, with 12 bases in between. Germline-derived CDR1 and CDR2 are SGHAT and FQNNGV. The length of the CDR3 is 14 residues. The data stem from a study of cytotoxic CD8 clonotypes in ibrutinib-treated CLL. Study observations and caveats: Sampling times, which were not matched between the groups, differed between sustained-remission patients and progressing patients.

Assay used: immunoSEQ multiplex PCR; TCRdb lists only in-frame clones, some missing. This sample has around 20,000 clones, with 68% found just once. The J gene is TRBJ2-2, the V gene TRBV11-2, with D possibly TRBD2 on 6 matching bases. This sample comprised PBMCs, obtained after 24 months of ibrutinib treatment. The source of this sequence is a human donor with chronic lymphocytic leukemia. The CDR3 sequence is CASSPGTFTGELFF. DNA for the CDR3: TGTGCCAGCAGCCCAGGGACTTTTACCGGGGAGCTGTTTTTT.